The 3 T cell receptor beta chains reported below all come from one sample, sequenced in a study of T cell responses to AZD1222 COVID-19 vaccine. Measured with immunoSEQ multiplex PCR; TCRdb has only the in-frame clones, and not every one. This sample yields roughly 140,000 clones, of which approximately 90% are seen a single time; more than 3% belongs to the top ten. The material sequenced was peripheral blood, taken 28 days after the second AZD1222 dose. Source of these receptors: an adult who received the AZD1222 COVID-19 vaccine.

The rearrangement joins TRBV7-2 to TRBJ1-5; TRBD1 matches 7 bases. The V and J ends lost 7 bases and 6 bases, in that order; junction bases with no gene match: 6. Germline CDR1 is SGHTA and CDR2 is FQGNSA. This CDR3 has 13 residues. CDR3 loop: CASNDRVGQPQHF. CDR3 DNA sequence: TGTGCCAGCAACGACAGGGTAGGTCAGCCCCAGCATTTT.

The chain carries TRBV5-1 and TRBJ1-2; D might be TRBD1 (5 bases). The CDR3 is 14 residues long. The germline V gene encodes CDR1 SGHRS and CDR2 YFSETQ. V shed 0 bases and J shed 7 bases, with 13 bases lying between them. CDR3 DNA: TGCGCCAGCAGCTTGGTTCAGGGTAGTGGTGGCTACACCTTC. Residues: CASSLVQGSGGYTF.

The chain is built from TRBV30 and TRBJ1-2, with D perhaps matching TRBD1 (6 bases). Between the trimmed V and J ends, which lost 0 bases and 4 bases, there was a span of 12 bases. This CDR3 contains 14 residues. Germline CDR1 GTSNPN, CDR2 SVGIG (reference sequence). The CDR3 region is CAWSVLDSLYGYTF. CDR3 nucleotides: TGTGCCTGGAGTGTCCTGGACAGCCTCTATGGCTACACCTTC.